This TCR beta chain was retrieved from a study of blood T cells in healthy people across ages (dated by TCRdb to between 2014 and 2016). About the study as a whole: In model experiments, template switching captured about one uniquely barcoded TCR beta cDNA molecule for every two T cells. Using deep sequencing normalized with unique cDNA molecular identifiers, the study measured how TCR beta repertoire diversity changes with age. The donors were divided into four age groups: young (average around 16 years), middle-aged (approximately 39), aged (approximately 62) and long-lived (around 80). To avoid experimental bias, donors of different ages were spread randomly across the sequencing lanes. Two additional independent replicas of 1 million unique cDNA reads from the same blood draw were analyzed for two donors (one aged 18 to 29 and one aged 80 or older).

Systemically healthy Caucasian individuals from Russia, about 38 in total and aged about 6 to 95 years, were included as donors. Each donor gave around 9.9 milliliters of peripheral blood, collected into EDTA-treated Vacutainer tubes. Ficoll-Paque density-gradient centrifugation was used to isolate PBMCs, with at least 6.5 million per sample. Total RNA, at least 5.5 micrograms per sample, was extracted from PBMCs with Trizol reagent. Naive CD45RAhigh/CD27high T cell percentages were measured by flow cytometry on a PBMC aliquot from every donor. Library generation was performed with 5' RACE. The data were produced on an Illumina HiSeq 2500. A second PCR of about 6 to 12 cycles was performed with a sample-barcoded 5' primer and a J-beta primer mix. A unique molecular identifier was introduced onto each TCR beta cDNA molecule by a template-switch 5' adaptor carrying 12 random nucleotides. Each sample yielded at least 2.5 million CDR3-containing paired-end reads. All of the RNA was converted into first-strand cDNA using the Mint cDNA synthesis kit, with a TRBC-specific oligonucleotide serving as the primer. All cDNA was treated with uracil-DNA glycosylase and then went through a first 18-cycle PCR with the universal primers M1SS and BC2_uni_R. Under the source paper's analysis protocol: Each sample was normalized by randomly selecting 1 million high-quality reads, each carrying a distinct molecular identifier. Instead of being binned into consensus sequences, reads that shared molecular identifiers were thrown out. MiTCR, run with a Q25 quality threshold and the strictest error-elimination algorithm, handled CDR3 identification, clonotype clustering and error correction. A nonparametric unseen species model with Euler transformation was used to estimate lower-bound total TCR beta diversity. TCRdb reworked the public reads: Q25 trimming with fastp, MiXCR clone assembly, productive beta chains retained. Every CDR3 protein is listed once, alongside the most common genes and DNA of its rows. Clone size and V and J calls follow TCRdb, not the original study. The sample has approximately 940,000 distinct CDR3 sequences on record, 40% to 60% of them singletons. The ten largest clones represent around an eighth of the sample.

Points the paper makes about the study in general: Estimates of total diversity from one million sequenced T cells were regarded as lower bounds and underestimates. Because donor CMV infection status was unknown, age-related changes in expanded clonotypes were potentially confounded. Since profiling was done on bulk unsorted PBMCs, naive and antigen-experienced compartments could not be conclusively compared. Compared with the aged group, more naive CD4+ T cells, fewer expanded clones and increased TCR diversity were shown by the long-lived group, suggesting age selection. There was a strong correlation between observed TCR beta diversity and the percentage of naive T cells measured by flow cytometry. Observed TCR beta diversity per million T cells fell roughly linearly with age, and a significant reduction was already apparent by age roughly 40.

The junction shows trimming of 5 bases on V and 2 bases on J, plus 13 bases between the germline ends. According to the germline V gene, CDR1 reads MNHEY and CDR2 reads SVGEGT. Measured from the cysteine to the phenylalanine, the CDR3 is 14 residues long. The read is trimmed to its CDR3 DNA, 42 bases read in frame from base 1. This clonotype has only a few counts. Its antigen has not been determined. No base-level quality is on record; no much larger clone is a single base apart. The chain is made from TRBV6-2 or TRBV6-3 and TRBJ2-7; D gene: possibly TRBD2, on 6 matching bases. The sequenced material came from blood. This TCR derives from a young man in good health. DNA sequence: TGTGCCAGCAGTCCCGAGGGACTGACCTACGAGCAGTACTTC. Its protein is CASSPEGLTYEQYF.